This T cell receptor beta chain is from a study of molecular identifiers for immune sequencing clone quantification. As for the study in general: In replicates, RNA from roughly 20,000 or 100,000 naive CD8 cells was split five ways, four sequenced.

Study-wide results and limits: Whereas clones above 20 RNA copies held under 1% of naive-cell molecules, they held over 98% of effector molecules.

This clonotype was counted at least ten times. The antigen is unknown. Preparation of the bulk TCR libraries relied on previously described methods and listed TCR primers. Via MiXCR, TCRdb re-called the PCR reads, giving one row per CDR3 protein. The sample has tens of thousands of distinct CDR3 sequences; around a quarter are singletons. In the sort, naive CD8 T cells were defined as CD8+CD4-CCR7+CD45RA+. Trimming removed 1 base at V and 7 bases at J, with 14 bases between. The CDR3 sequence is 14 residues long. The germline gives CDR1 SGHDN, CDR2 FVKESK. This TCR came from a human donor in good health. Some libraries in this study had Jurkat cell RNA spiked in. Sequencing used naive CD8+ T cells from blood, with Jurkat cell RNA spiked in. Subset defined: FACS-sorted CD8+CD4-CCR7+CD45RA+ naive T cells. V and J are TRBV14 and TRBJ2-7; a possible D gene is TRBD2 (5 bases). CDR3 amino acids: CASSQGTPLGEQYF. The CDR3 nucleotides read TGTGCCAGCAGCCAAGGGACTCCTCTGGGGGAGCAGTACTTC. The variable domain in full, with the rest retrieved from reference TRBV14 and TRBJ2-7, is EAGVTQFPSHSVIEKGQTVTLRCDPISGHDNLYWYRRVMGKEIKFLLHFVKESKQDESGMPNNRFLAERTGGTYSTLKVQPAELEDSGVYFCASSQGTPLGEQYFGPGTRLTVT.